This TCR beta chain was recorded in a study of blood T cell repertoires in COVID-19. For the study at large: COVID-19 samples collected from the United States, Italy and Spain covered acute and convalescent phases. Nucleic acid was either cDNA or gDNA, and it came from T cells, B-cell-depleted T cells, or PBMCs.

CDR1 SNHLY and CDR2 FYNNEI come from the germline V gene. After removal of 6 bases from V and 1 base from J, the junction contained 2 bases not matched to a gene. The CDR3 extends over 15 amino acids. It was during active infection that Seattle patients were enrolled and then longitudinally followed. In the authors' workflow: Reference gene primers were amplified, and this amplification served to estimate nucleated cell counts. Measured with immunoSEQ multiplex PCR; TCRdb has only the in-frame clones, and not every one. V, J and clone size reflect that table, while D and trimming were determined from the DNA. The sample lists hundreds of thousands of clones; approximately 90% were seen once.

The clonotype originates from a woman between 45 and 60 years old with COVID-19, enrolled during active disease. Sequenced: peripheral blood. The chain has TRBV2 and TRBJ2-2; 10 nucleotides line up with TRBD2. CDR3 nucleotide sequence: TGTGCCAGCAGGCGACTAGCGGGGAACACCGGGGAGCTGTTTTTT. The encoded protein is CASRRLAGNTGELFF.